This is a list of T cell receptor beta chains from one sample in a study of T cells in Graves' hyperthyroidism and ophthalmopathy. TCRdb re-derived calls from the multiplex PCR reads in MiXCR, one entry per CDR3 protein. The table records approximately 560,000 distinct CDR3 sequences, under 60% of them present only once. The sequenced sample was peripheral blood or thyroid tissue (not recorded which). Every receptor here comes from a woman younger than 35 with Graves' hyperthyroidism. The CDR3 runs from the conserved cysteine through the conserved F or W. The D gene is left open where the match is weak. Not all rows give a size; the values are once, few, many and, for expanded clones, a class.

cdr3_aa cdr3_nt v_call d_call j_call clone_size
CSVEDGDRPQHF TGCAGCGTTGAAGACGGCGACAGGCCCCAGCATTTT TRBV29-1 . TRBJ1-5 many
CASSGPSGRLADTQYF TGTGCCAGCAGTGGCCCTAGCGGGAGGTTGGCAGATACGCAGTATTTT TRBV25-1 TRBD2 TRBJ2-3 .
CASSDFVQNTEAFF TGCGCCAGCAGCGATTTCGTCCAGAACACTGAAGCTTTCTTT TRBV5-1 . TRBJ1-1 many
CASSDGLNTGELFF TGTGCCAGCAGTGACGGGTTAAACACCGGGGAGCTGTTTTTT TRBV6-1 . TRBJ2-2 .
CASSERVTGELFF TGTGCCAGCAGTGAAAGGGTTACCGGGGAGCTGTTTTTT TRBV2 . TRBJ2-2 few
CASSVREGASGNTIYF TGTGCCAGCAGCGTAAGGGAGGGGGCCAGTGGAAACACCATATATTTT TRBV9 TRBD1 TRBJ1-3 .
CSGGRGFTEAFF TGCAGTGGGGGGAGGGGATTCACTGAAGCTTTCTTT TRBV20-1 . TRBJ1-1 .
CASSDRGRDSQHF TGTGCCAGCTCCGACAGGGGCCGCGATTCCCAGCATTTT TRBV2 TRBD1 TRBJ1-5 .
CASSPPGQSTEAFF TGTGCCAGCAGCCCACCGGGACAGAGCACTGAAGCTTTCTTT TRBV7-8 TRBD1 TRBJ1-1 once
CASTHPLGEAFF TGTGCCAGCACTCACCCCCTCGGTGAAGCTTTCTTT TRBV7-9 . TRBJ1-1 few
CASSLDTEATNEKLFF TGTGCCAGCAGCTTGGATACAGAAGCAACTAATGAAAAACTGTTTTTT TRBV7-3 . TRBJ1-4 few
CASSYRQNSNQPQHF TGTGCCAGCAGCTATCGACAGAATAGCAATCAGCCCCAGCATTTT TRBV6-5 . TRBJ1-5 .
CASYRAVDTEAFF TGTGCCAGTTATCGGGCGGTGGACACTGAAGCTTTCTTT TRBV10-3 . TRBJ1-1 .
CASSPRAGGSGNQPQHF TGTGCCAGCAGTCCCCGGGCAGGGGGAAGCGGCAATCAGCCCCAGCATTTT TRBV2 TRBD1 TRBJ1-5 .
CASSETSGSFETQYF TGTGCCAGCAGCGAGACTAGCGGGAGTTTTGAGACCCAGTACTTC TRBV9 TRBD2 TRBJ2-5 few
CASARDSAYEQYF TGTGCCAGCGCCAGGGACAGCGCATACGAGCAGTACTTC TRBV25-1 TRBD1 TRBJ2-7 few
CASSEALRGEKLFF TGTGCCAGCAGTGAAGCCCTCAGGGGCGAAAAACTGTTTTTT TRBV6-1 . TRBJ1-4 .
CSVSTGGTGELFF TGCAGCGTTTCGACAGGGGGTACCGGGGAGCTGTTTTTT TRBV29-1 TRBD1 TRBJ2-2 few
CASSLAKGGRAEAFF TGTGCCAGCAGCTTAGCGAAAGGGGGCCGGGCTGAAGCTTTCTTT TRBV7-6 TRBD1 TRBJ1-1 many
CSVESGETYEQYF TGCAGCGTTGAAAGCGGGGAGACGTACGAGCAGTACTTC TRBV29-1 TRBD2 TRBJ2-7 .
CASSDFGGNTIYF TGTGCCAGCAGTGACTTCGGTGGAAACACCATATATTTT TRBV2 . TRBJ1-3 many
CASSFRPLAGSQETQYF TGTGCCAGCAGCTTCCGGCCCTTAGCGGGCTCGCAAGAGACCCAGTACTTC TRBV7-9 TRBD2 TRBJ2-5 .
CSVRDNEKLFF TGCAGCGTGCGGGATAATGAAAAACTGTTTTTT TRBV29-1 . TRBJ1-4 .
CSASTWTGGRGYTF TGCAGCGCCAGCACCTGGACAGGGGGCCGTGGCTACACCTTC TRBV29-1 TRBD1 TRBJ1-2 .
CAITGESGTGSNYGYTF TGTGCCATCACTGGGGAGTCTGGGACAGGCTCTAACTATGGCTACACCTTC TRBV10-3 TRBD1 TRBJ1-2 .
CASSRAELMYEQYF TGTGCCAGCAGCCGAGCGGAACTAATGTACGAGCAGTACTTC TRBV7-4 . TRBJ2-7 .
CASSHGKAGEEETQYF TGTGCCAGCAGCCACGGAAAAGCGGGAGAGGAAGAGACCCAGTACTTC TRBV14 TRBD2 TRBJ2-5 .
CANDLQGLAGLGYTF TGTGCCAACGATCTCCAGGGGCTAGCGGGGCTCGGCTACACCTTC TRBV2 . TRBJ1-2 .
CASSPPADSGEPQHF TGTGCCAGCAGCCCCCCGGCAGATTCAGGGGAGCCCCAGCATTTT TRBV12-3/TRBV12-4 . TRBJ1-5 .
CASSLSGENTEAFF TGTGCCAGCAGCCTGTCAGGGGAGAACACTGAAGCTTTCTTT TRBV7-3 . TRBJ1-1 many
CASSQDSVLDSDSYEQYF TGTGCCAGCAGCCAAGACTCTGTTTTGGATAGCGACTCCTACGAGCAGTACTTC TRBV4-2 . TRBJ2-7 few
CASSLGQGTSGANVLTF TGTGCCAGCAGCTTAGGACAGGGAACCTCTGGGGCCAACGTCCTGACTTTC TRBV19 TRBD1 TRBJ2-6 .
CSVVGVDQYF TGCAGCGTTGTGGGGGTTGATCAGTACTTC TRBV29-1 . TRBJ2-7 .
CAIRGQGDYGYTF TGTGCCATCAGGGGGCAGGGGGACTATGGCTACACCTTC TRBV25-1 TRBD1 TRBJ1-2 .
CSVVPSNTEAFF TGCAGCGTTGTGCCCTCGAACACTGAAGCTTTCTTT TRBV29-1 . TRBJ1-1 many
CSARHSFGASGSPYEQYF TGCAGTGCTAGACATTCCTTCGGGGCTAGCGGGAGCCCCTACGAGCAGTACTTC TRBV20-1 TRBD2 TRBJ2-7 .
CASSLLQAYSNQPQHF TGTGCCAGCAGCTTATTACAGGCCTATAGCAATCAGCCCCAGCATTTT TRBV7-8 . TRBJ1-5 many
CASSLAQGREQYF TGTGCCAGCAGCTTAGCTCAGGGTCGAGAGCAGTACTTC TRBV7-8 . TRBJ2-7 .
CASSLLGHATGELFF TGTGCCAGCTCACTTTTGGGACACGCTACCGGGGAGCTGTTTTTT TRBV6-1 . TRBJ2-2 .
CASSVLAGNEQFF TGTGCCAGCAGTGTCCTAGCGGGGAATGAGCAGTTCTTC TRBV7-9 TRBD2 TRBJ2-1 .
CASRGLVSSYEQYF TGTGCCAGCAGGGGACTAGTGTCATCCTACGAGCAGTACTTC TRBV15 TRBD2 TRBJ2-7 few
CATSDQRDQNQPQHF TGTGCCACCAGTGATCAGAGGGATCAAAATCAGCCCCAGCATTTT TRBV24-1 . TRBJ1-5 .
CSARDRGLTYEQYF TGCAGTGCGCGGGACAGGGGACTCACCTACGAGCAGTACTTC TRBV20-1 TRBD1 TRBJ2-7 .
CAINEGGGPETQYF TGTGCCATCAACGAAGGGGGAGGGCCGGAGACCCAGTACTTC TRBV10-3 . TRBJ2-5 .
CASSEERTGGEGNQPQHF TGTGCCAGCAGTGAAGAGAGGACAGGGGGCGAGGGCAATCAGCCCCAGCATTTT TRBV6-1 TRBD1 TRBJ1-5 few
CASSHGLQPQHF TGTGCCAGCAGTCATGGGCTCCAGCCCCAGCATTTT TRBV12-3/TRBV12-4 . TRBJ1-5 many
CATTGTSGRANVLTF TGTGCCACCACCGGGACTAGCGGGAGGGCCAACGTCCTGACTTTC TRBV24-1 TRBD2 TRBJ2-6 .
CSVVGGYSGNTIYF TGCAGCGTTGTGGGGGGATACTCTGGAAACACCATATATTTT TRBV29-1 . TRBJ1-3 many
CAILGQGNSPLHF TGTGCTATACTCGGGCAAGGAAATTCACCCCTCCACTTT TRBV25-1 . TRBJ1-6 .
CASSLTFEAFF TGTGCCAGCAGTTTGACCTTTGAAGCTTTCTTT TRBV12-3/TRBV12-4 . TRBJ1-1 few
CASSYGVQREKYEQYF TGTGCCAGCAGTTACGGGGTGCAGCGGGAGAAGTACGAGCAGTACTTC TRBV12-3/TRBV12-4 TRBD2 TRBJ2-7 .
CASSTTSGPYEQYF TGCGCCAGCAGCACGACTAGCGGGCCGTACGAGCAGTACTTC TRBV5-1 TRBD2 TRBJ2-7 .